The 15 T cell receptor beta chains below were found in one sample sequenced in a study of T-cell reconstitution after alpha-beta-depleted transplantation in children. Unique molecular identifiers were incorporated during preparation of the TCRbeta library. TCRdb analysed the PCR reads with MiXCR anew, one entry per CDR3 protein. The table lists roughly 100,000 distinct CDR3 sequences, 7.5% to 9.5% of them singletons. Material: PBMCs from the stem cell graft donor, obtained from the stem cell graft. The receptors shown here come from a human donor who donated a stem cell graft to a child with congenital amegakaryocytic thrombocytopenia.

This clonotype was detected ten times or more. The chain joins TRBV18 to TRBJ2-1; 10 nucleotides align to TRBD2. The CDR3 loop spans 15 amino acids. The germline V gene encodes CDR1 KGHSH and CDR2 LQKENI. Unmatched junction bases numbered 2, after V lost 2 bases and J lost 4 bases. DNA for the CDR3: TGTGCCAGCTCACCAACTAGCGGGGTTTACAATGAGCAGTTCTTC. This sequence encodes CASSPTSGVYNEQFF. Filled out from reference TRBV18 and TRBJ2-1, the complete variable domain reads NAGVMQNPRHLVRRRGQEARLRCSPMKGHSHVYWYRQLPEEGLKFMVYLQKENIIDESGMPKERFSAEFPKEGPSILRIQQVVRGDSAAYFCASSPTSGVYNEQFFGPGTRLTVL.

This clonotype was seen at least ten times. The chain couples TRBV11-1 to TRBJ2-1; TRBD2 matches 8 bases. CDR1 and CDR2 from the germline V gene are SGHAT and FQDESV (reference sequence). Trimming at V came to 2 bases and at J to 5 bases, leaving 17 bases not matched to a gene. CDR3 size: 19 residues. Here the CDR3 reads CASSLRSLLSGGPHNEQFF. The CDR3 DNA reads as TGTGCCAGCAGCTTAAGAAGCCTCCTCAGCGGGGGACCCCACAATGAGCAGTTCTTC.

This clonotype was observed many times. The chain employs TRBV6-2 or TRBV6-3 and TRBJ2-1; D is possibly TRBD1 or TRBD2 (5 bases each). The germline V gene has CDR1 MNHEY and CDR2 SVGEGT. This CDR3 region has 14 residues. V was cut by 2 bases and J by 6 bases, with 11 bases left in between. CDR3 nucleotide sequence: TGTGCCAGCAGTTACCTCGGGGACCCCAATGAGCAGTTCTTC. Translating it yields CASSYLGDPNEQFF.

This clonotype was detected many times. The chain is built from TRBV5-1 and TRBJ1-2; 9 bases fit TRBD1. With 1 base clipped from V and 8 bases from J, the junction kept 6 bases outside the gene matches. Germline CDR1 reads SGHRS; CDR2 reads YFSETQ. The CDR3 loop spans 14 amino acids. The CDR3 DNA reads TGCGCCAGCAGCTTGTCCCGGACAGGGGAGGGCTACACCTTC. Protein sequence: CASSLSRTGEGYTF.

This clonotype was detected ten times or more. The chain couples TRBV4-2 to TRBJ2-7; either TRBD1 or TRBD2 may fit D (5 bases each). In germline, CDR1 is LGHNA, CDR2 YNFKEQ. The CDR3 sequence is 15 residues long. Trimming took 4 bases from V and 6 from J, leaving 19 bases between them. CDR3 in amino acids: CASSPILGEKVEQYF. CDR3 in DNA: TGTGCCAGCAGCCCAATCTTGGGGGAGAAGGTCGAGCAGTACTTC.

The sample holds many counts of this clonotype. The rearrangement links TRBV4-2 to TRBJ2-2, with D tentatively TRBD2 (6 bases). V was clipped by 6 bases and J by 7 bases, with 15 bases between them. The CDR3 covers 14 residues. From germline, CDR1 is LGHNA and CDR2 YNFKEQ. CDR3 nucleotides: TGTGCCAGCAGGGAGAGATCGGGACTCGGGGAGCTGTTTTTT. Its protein product is CASRERSGLGELFF.

This clonotype was found many times. The V call is TRBV5-1, the J call TRBJ2-1; D is uncertain. This CDR3 has 14 amino acids. CDR1 and CDR2 (germline): SGHRS, YFSETQ. V was pared by 4 bases and J by 8 bases, with 16 bases between. In nucleotides, the CDR3 is TGCGCCAGCAGCGTCGGGCCGGCCCTATATGAGCAGTTCTTC. Residues: CASSVGPALYEQFF.

This clonotype was counted ten times or more. V and J are TRBV12-3 or TRBV12-4 and TRBJ2-7; D is possibly TRBD2 (6 bases). Trimming stripped 5 bases from V and 1 base from J, with 12 bases between. The CDR3 length is 14 residues. CDR3 bases: TGTGCCAGCAGTCCGAGGGAGGATTCCTACGAGCAGTACTTC. Translating gives CASSPREDSYEQYF.

The sample holds many counts of this clonotype. The chain uses TRBV28 and TRBJ1-3; D might be TRBD1 (6 bases). Per germline, CDR1 MDHEN and CDR2 SYDVKM. CDR3 length equals 17 residues. Trimming stripped 6 bases from V and 0 bases from J, with 18 bases between. The CDR3 loop reads CASRKGGGYSSGNTIYF. As DNA, the CDR3 is TGTGCCAGCAGAAAAGGGGGGGGGTATAGCTCTGGAAACACCATATATTTT.

Only a few counts were recorded for this clonotype. The chain couples TRBV18 to TRBJ2-1; possible D gene TRBD1, 6 bases. Per the germline V gene, CDR1 is KGHSH and CDR2 is LQKENI. The CDR3 has 17 residues. V lost 2 bases and J 8 bases, leaving 22 bases between the germline ends. The CDR3 bases are TGTGCCAGCTCACCATGGGGAGTCAGGGGTTCTACGGATGAGCAGTTCTTC. Amino acid sequence: CASSPWGVRGSTDEQFF.

This clonotype turned up a few times. This chain joins TRBV15 and TRBJ2-1; D may be TRBD1 or TRBD2 (5 bases each). The CDR3 extends over 16 amino acids. The V gene lost 3 bases and the J gene lost 7 bases, with 19 bases spanning the gap. The germline gives CDR1 LNHNV, CDR2 YYDKDF (reference sequence). The CDR3 reads CATSRGTSPSSNEQFF. DNA for the CDR3: TGTGCCACCAGCAGGGGGACCAGCCCGAGTTCGAATGAGCAGTTCTTC. The entire variable domain, with the rest obtained from reference TRBV15 and TRBJ2-1, is as follows: DAMVIQNPRYQVTQFGKPVTLSCSQTLNHNVMYWYQQKSSQAPKLLFHYYDKDFNNEADTPDNFQSRRPNTSFCFLDIRSPGLGDTAMYLCATSRGTSPSSNEQFFGPGTRLTVL.

This clonotype has at least ten counts. V is TRBV7-2 and J is TRBJ2-1, with 13 bases lining up with TRBD2. V lost 5 bases and J lost 7; bases outside the gene matches: 8. Germline CDR1 SGHTA, CDR2 FQGNSA. The CDR3 loop spans 16 amino acids. CDR3: CASSLNRGLAGNEQFF. CDR3 DNA sequence: TGTGCCAGCAGCCTGAACCGGGGACTAGCGGGAAATGAGCAGTTCTTC.

This clonotype was counted ten times or more. The junction departs from germline at one end; a sequencing error may be responsible. This chain joins TRBV12-3 or TRBV12-4 and TRBJ2-3, with D perhaps matching TRBD2 (5 bases). CDR3 length: 10 residues. The CDR3 sequence is CASSLSRGNF. The CDR3 DNA reads as TGTGCCAGCAGTTTGTCCAGAGGGAATTTT.

This clonotype showed up many times. The V call is TRBV10-3, the J call TRBJ2-6; 7 bases agree with TRBD1. There are 15 residues in the CDR3. V shed 9 bases and J 2 bases; nucleotides not matched to a gene: 7. Germline V lookup: CDR1 ENHRY, CDR2 SYGVKD. The CDR3 DNA follows: TGTGCCATTGACAGGGAAATCCCTGGGGCCAACGTCCTGACTTTC. Protein sequence: CAIDREIPGANVLTF.

This clonotype was counted only a few times. The gene calls are TRBV5-1 and TRBJ2-1; weak D call: TRBD1 (6 bases). Germline CDR1 and CDR2: SGHRS and YFSETQ. The CDR3 runs to 14 residues. V gave up 0 bases and J gave up 8 bases, with 12 bases separating them. The CDR3: CASSLEAGAYEQFF. CDR3 coding DNA: TGCGCCAGCAGCTTGGAGGCAGGGGCTTATGAGCAGTTCTTC.